This passage covers 12 T cell receptor beta chains from one sample sequenced in a study of shared clonotypes between healthy human individuals (dated by TCRdb to the early 2020s). Libraries were made using the immunoSEQ multiplex PCR assay. Imported from immuneACCESS, the table was reduced by TCRdb to in-frame sequences with V and J called. These copies leave out some clones; in studies compared against another copy, an unresolved V gene accounts for under half, and the cause of the remainder is not known. A total of around 620,000 clones appear in this sample, around 96% of them only once. Of the sample, around 0.11% falls within the top ten clones. CD8 naive samples were obtained by positive selection for CCR7 among CD45RO-negative cells, yielding a CD45RA+CCR7+ population from which TemRA cells were excluded. Sequencing input: naive CD8+ T cells sorted from blood. The cell subset or site tag for this specimen amounts to: CD45RA+CCR7+. These receptors all come from a woman aged 25 to 39 in good health.

The rearrangement uses TRBV11-1 and TRBJ2-1; D may correspond to TRBD1 or TRBD2 (5 bases each). Germline values: CDR1 SGHAT, CDR2 FQDESV (reference sequence). The CDR3 sequence is 14 residues long. The V end was cut by 3 bases, the J end by 9 bases, with 15 bases between. CDR3 bases: TGTGCCAGCAGCTTGGGGGAAAGGAACACTGAGCAGTTCTTC. This translates into CASSLGERNTEQFF.

Note on this clone: At the DNA level, this CDR3 is encoded by other sequences in the same sample as well. The chain carries TRBV5-6 and TRBJ2-7; TRBD1 agrees at 11 bases. The germline gives CDR1 SGHDT, CDR2 YYEEEE. J lost 2 bases, V lost 4 bases, and 2 bases had no gene match. CDR3 size: 14 residues. CDR3 sequence: CASSPGQGAYEQYF. CDR3 bases: TGTGCCAGCAGCCCGGGACAGGGGGCCTACGAGCAGTACTTC.

The chain uses TRBV19 and TRBJ2-5; 7 nucleotides line up with TRBD1. The tail of the sequence fits TRBJ2-7 better, so the J call may be wrong. CDR3 size: 13 residues. Germline V lookup: CDR1 LNHDA, CDR2 SQIVND (reference sequence). DNA for the CDR3: TGTGCCAGTAGTACGGGACAGCCTTACGAGCAGTACTTC. Encoded protein: CASSTGQPYEQYF.

The rearrangement uses TRBV28 and TRBJ1-5, with D possibly being TRBD1 (5 bases). V lost 8 bases, J lost 3 bases, and 17 bases lay in between. CDR1 is MDHEN and CDR2 is SYDVKM in the germline V gene. This CDR3 has 15 residues. This CDR3 is CASWAGMGPNQPQHF. CDR3 sequence (DNA): TGTGCCAGCTGGGCGGGAATGGGGCCCAATCAGCCCCAGCATTTT.

The chain carries TRBV30 and TRBJ1-2; a weak D match, TRBD1 (5 bases). The CDR3 contains 16 residues. Trimming cost V 5 bases and J 2 bases, with 21 bases left between them. Germline V lookup: CDR1 GTSNPN, CDR2 SVGIG (reference sequence). CDR3 bases: TGTGCCTGGTTACCAACCCTGGCAGGGAGGAACTATGGCTACACCTTC. This translates into CAWLPTLAGRNYGYTF.

The genes are TRBV14 and TRBJ2-7; D perhaps matches TRBD2 (6 bases). V gave up 0 bases and J gave up 4 bases, with 19 bases separating them. CDR3 length equals 17 residues. Germline V gene sequence: CDR1 SGHDN, CDR2 FVKESK. This CDR3 reads CASSQEEWGEAFYEQYF. CDR3 bases: TGTGCCAGCAGCCAAGAGGAATGGGGGGAGGCTTTTTACGAGCAGTACTTC.

V gene TRBV29-1 combines with J gene TRBJ2-5; tentative D call: TRBD2 (7 bases). There are 13 residues in the CDR3. V was trimmed by 7 bases and J by 2 bases, leaving 14 bases between them. Germline assignment: CDR1 SQVTM and CDR2 ANQGSEA. CDR3 loop: CSGRGGRQETQYF. CDR3 sequence (DNA): TGCAGCGGGAGGGGGGGTAGGCAAGAGACCCAGTACTTC.

The chain carries TRBV7-2 and TRBJ2-3, with TRBD2 identical over 10 bases. This CDR3 contains 16 residues. V dropped 5 bases and J dropped 0; count of bases not matched to a gene: 5. Per the germline V gene, CDR1 is SGHTA and CDR2 is FQGNSA. CDR3 in amino acids: CASSILAGGSTDTQYF. CDR3 DNA sequence: TGTGCCAGCAGCATATTAGCGGGGGGCAGCACAGATACGCAGTATTTT.

The V gene is TRBV14, the J gene TRBJ1-2; TRBD1 matches at 7 bases. In germline, CDR1 is SGHDN, CDR2 FVKESK. This CDR3 contains 14 residues. Trimming at V came to 1 base and at J to 10 bases, leaving 9 bases not matched to a gene. CDR3 region: CASSQGGATGSYTF. The CDR3 DNA follows: TGTGCCAGCAGCCAAGGGGGGGCGACAGGGTCCTACACCTTC.

The chain recombines TRBV5-4 with TRBJ1-1; 10 nucleotides agree with TRBD1. Germline-derived CDR1 and CDR2 are SGHNT and YYREEE (reference sequence). The CDR3 totals 15 residues. The ends lost 0 bases at V and 10 bases at J; junction bases unmatched: 9. CDR3 in DNA: TGTGCCAGCAGCTTGGGTCCAGGGACAGGGGTCGGAGCTTTCTTT. Protein sequence: CASSLGPGTGVGAFF. The entire variable domain, with the rest obtained from reference TRBV5-4 and TRBJ1-1, is as follows: ETGVTQSPTHLIKTRGQQVTLRCSSQSGHNTVSWYQQALGQGPQFIFQYYREEENGRGNFPPRFSGLQFPNYSSELNVNALELDDSALYLCASSLGPGTGVGAFFGQGTRLTVV.

This sequence joins TRBV28 and TRBJ2-1; the match to TRBD2 covers 11 bases. Per the germline V gene, CDR1 is MDHEN and CDR2 is SYDVKM. After removal of 7 bases from V and 7 bases from J, the junction contained 3 bases not matched to a gene. The CDR3 runs to 13 residues. This CDR3 reads CASNPSGRNEQFF. The CDR3 DNA follows: TGTGCCAGCAACCCTAGCGGGAGGAATGAGCAGTTCTTC.

This chain connects TRBV10-3 to TRBJ1-2; D may be TRBD1 (5 bases). The CDR3 has 14 residues. V lost 0 bases and J 3 bases, leaving 8 bases between the germline ends. Germline CDR1 reads ENHRY; CDR2 reads SYGVKD. The CDR3 DNA is TGTGCCATCAGTGAGTCGGTCAGGGACTATGGCTACACCTTC. Amino acids: CAISESVRDYGYTF.